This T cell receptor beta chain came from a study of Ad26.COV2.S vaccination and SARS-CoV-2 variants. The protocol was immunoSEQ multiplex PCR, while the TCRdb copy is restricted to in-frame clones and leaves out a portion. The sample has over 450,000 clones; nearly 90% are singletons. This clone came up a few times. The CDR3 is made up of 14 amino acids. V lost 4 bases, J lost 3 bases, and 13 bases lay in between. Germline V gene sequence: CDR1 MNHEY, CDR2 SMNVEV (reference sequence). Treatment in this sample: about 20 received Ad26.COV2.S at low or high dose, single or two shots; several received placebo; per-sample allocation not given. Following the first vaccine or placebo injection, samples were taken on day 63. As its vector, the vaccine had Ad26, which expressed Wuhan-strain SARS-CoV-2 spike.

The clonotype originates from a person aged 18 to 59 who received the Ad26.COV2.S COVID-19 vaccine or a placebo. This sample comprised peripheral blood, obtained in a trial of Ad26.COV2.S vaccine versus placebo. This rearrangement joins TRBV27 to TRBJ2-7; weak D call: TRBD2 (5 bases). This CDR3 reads CASSSSPGVYEQYF. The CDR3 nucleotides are TGTGCCAGCAGTTCATCTCCCGGGGTCTACGAGCAGTACTTC.